Listed below are T cell receptor beta chains from one sample, sequenced in a study of Tregs in tolerant kidney transplant recipients. TCRdb's copy holds only in-frame clones and misses some; the assay was immunoSEQ multiplex PCR. This sample has roughly 50,000 clones, with over 85% found just once. The source material was CD8+ T cells from blood (PBMCs), sampled 12 months after the transplant. The receptors here all came from a human patient who received a combined kidney and bone marrow transplant. Part of the T cell pool may stem from the graft donor. CDR3s include the opening cysteine and the closing phenylalanine or tryptophan. The D gene is left open where the match is weak. Size is stated for part of the rows, as once, few or many counts, or as a class when the clone is expanded.

D gene	V gene	clone size	J gene	CDR3 protein	CDR3 DNA
-	TRBV27	-	TRBJ2-7	CASTLTVRHEQYF	TGTGCCAGCACCCTGACAGTACGCCACGAGCAGTACTTC
TRBD2	TRBV5-6	-	TRBJ2-7	CASSPPSGGEQYF	TGTGCCAGCAGCCCCCCGTCGGGGGGCGAGCAGTACTTC
TRBD2	TRBV13	-	TRBJ2-1	CASSSSGTSGGGKQFF	TGTGCCAGCAGCTCCTCCGGGACTAGCGGGGGAGGTAAGCAGTTCTTC
TRBD2	TRBV4-2	-	TRBJ2-3	CASSQDGLAGFTDTQYF	TGTGCCAGCAGCCAAGATGGGCTAGCGGGGTTCACAGATACGCAGTATTTT
-	TRBV25-1	-	TRBJ2-7	CASRDTSYEQYF	TGTGCCAGCAGGGACACCTCCTACGAGCAGTACTTC
TRBD2	TRBV4-3	-	TRBJ2-2	CASSVSGSITGELFF	TGCGCCAGCAGCGTAAGCGGGAGTATAACCGGGGAGCTGTTTTTT
-	TRBV4-2	-	TRBJ1-1	CASSQDLPREAFF	TGTGCCAGCAGCCAAGATCTTCCCAGAGAAGCTTTCTTT
-	TRBV7-2	-	TRBJ2-5	CASSPLRTEETQYF	TGTGCCAGCAGCCCCCTTCGGACTGAAGAGACCCAGTACTTC
-	TRBV9	-	TRBJ2-3	CASSVEFAGVGTDTQYF	TGTGCCAGCAGCGTAGAATTCGCAGGGGTTGGCACAGATACGCAGTATTTT
TRBD2	TRBV6-1	-	TRBJ2-7	CASSEAWGGSSYEQYF	TGTGCCAGCAGTGAAGCTTGGGGGGGGAGCTCCTACGAGCAGTACTTC
TRBD2	TRBV30	once	TRBJ2-1	CAWGRLAGGYEQFF	TGTGCCTGGGGTCGACTAGCGGGGGGCTATGAGCAGTTCTTC
-	TRBV27	once	TRBJ2-3	CASSLAGLGDTQYF	TGTGCCAGCAGTTTAGCAGGGCTCGGGGATACGCAGTATTTT
-	TRBV10-3	-	TRBJ2-7	CAIGGIAARSYEQYF	TGTGCCATCGGGGGGATAGCGGCCCGCTCCTACGAGCAGTACTTC
TRBD2	TRBV11-2	-	TRBJ2-1	CASSLSGGYEQFF	TGTGCCAGCAGCTTATCCGGGGGGTATGAGCAGTTCTTC
TRBD2	TRBV7-2	few	TRBJ2-3	CASGRLAGADTQYF	TGTGCCAGCGGCCGACTAGCGGGGGCGGATACGCAGTATTTT
TRBD1	TRBV7-3	-	TRBJ2-3	CASSPTGQGNKDTQYF	TGTGCCAGCAGCCCCACGGGACAGGGGAACAAAGATACGCAGTATTTT
TRBD2	TRBV9	-	TRBJ2-7	CASSVGTSGLVDEQYF	TGTGCCAGCAGTGTAGGGACTAGCGGCTTGGTGGACGAGCAGTACTTC
-	TRBV2	-	TRBJ2-7	CASREIGSSYEQYF	TGTGCCAGCAGAGAGATAGGGAGCTCCTACGAGCAGTACTTC
-	TRBV19	-	TRBJ1-1	CASTLGGGLGNTEAFF	TGTGCCAGTACCCTAGGAGGGGGACTAGGGAACACTGAAGCTTTCTTT
TRBD2	TRBV9	once	TRBJ2-1	CASSARLAPLNEQFF	TGTGCCAGCAGCGCCCGACTAGCGCCCCTCAATGAGCAGTTCTTC
TRBD1	TRBV7-9	once	TRBJ2-7	CASSLAWDSEQYF	TGTGCCAGCAGCTTAGCGTGGGACAGCGAGCAGTACTTC
TRBD2	TRBV4-2	-	TRBJ2-1	CASSQPSGAYNEQFF	TGTGCCAGCAGCCAACCTAGCGGAGCCTACAATGAGCAGTTCTTC
-	TRBV5-6	-	TRBJ2-7	CASRLLPGPHEQYF	TGTGCCAGCCGTCTCTTGCCAGGGCCCCACGAGCAGTACTTC
-	TRBV28	-	TRBJ2-7	CASSLWQGIAYEQYF	TGTGCCAGCAGTTTATGGCAGGGGATAGCCTACGAGCAGTACTTC
-	TRBV7-6	-	TRBJ1-5	CASSATWGDQPQHF	TGTGCCAGCAGTGCCACGTGGGGAGATCAGCCCCAGCATTTT
TRBD1	TRBV5-5	-	TRBJ2-7	CASSFTGEEQYF	TGTGCCAGCAGCTTTACAGGGGAGGAGCAGTACTTC
TRBD2	TRBV7-9	-	TRBJ2-3	CASRAPGTSGVGTDTQYF	TGTGCCAGCAGGGCCCCCGGGACTAGCGGGGTGGGCACAGATACGCAGTATTTT
-	TRBV19	-	TRBJ1-6	CASSSRGRFGSPLHF	TGTGCCAGTAGTTCGAGAGGGAGGTTTGGGTCACCCCTCCACTTT
-	TRBV5-6	few	TRBJ2-2	CASSLGLATGELFF	TGTGCCAGCAGCTTGGGCCTAGCAACCGGGGAGCTGTTTTTT